This T cell receptor beta chain was identified during a study of CD8+ T cells in alopecia areata. Study-level points and caveats: Normal scalp showed lower clonality than lesional scalp, especially alopecia totalis/universalis. Significant decreases in scalp clonality and expanded CD8+ clones followed tofacitinib treatment.

Details on this clone: Its antigen is as yet unknown.

Regarding treatment: oral pan-JAK inhibitor, 5-10 mg twice daily. Germline CDR1 is SGHVS and CDR2 is FNYEAQ. The CDR3 length is 13 residues. The V and J ends lost 1 base and 9 bases respectively, with 7 bases between them. Extraction of RNA preceded its reverse transcription into cDNA, which served as the sequencing template. Clones were read by immunoSEQ multiplex PCR, and TCRdb kept only the in-frame ones, dropping some. The sample shows about 160,000 clones, under 70% of them seen only once. This receptor was obtained from a human donor with alopecia areata. The sample was CD4+ T cells sorted from blood, taken at week 4, from a patient treated with tofacitinib. V and J are TRBV7-6 and TRBJ1-6; weak D call: TRBD1 (5 bases). The CDR3 DNA reads TGTGCCAGCAGCTTAGGGGGCGGTTCACCCCTCCACTTT. Translated, it gives CASSLGGGSPLHF.